A single count supports the clone carrying this T cell receptor beta chain. The record originates from a study of blood T cell repertoires in COVID-19. Profiling relied on immunoSEQ multiplex PCR, and the TCRdb table lists in-frame clones only, not all of them. The table has about 300,000 clones, more than 70% seen once; the top ten hold roughly 6.7%. The sample comprised peripheral blood. The TCR sequence derives from a man between 18 and 35 years old who had recovered from COVID-19.

The CDR3 region is CASRETDFYGYTF. The CDR3 DNA follows: TGTGCCAGCAGAGAGACAGATTTCTATGGCTACACCTTC. J is TRBJ1-2 and V is TRBV6-5, with a weak D call TRBD1 (5 bases). The V end was cut by 6 bases, the J end by 4 bases, with 12 bases between. This CDR3 has 13 amino acids. CDR1 is MNHEY and CDR2 is SVGAGI in the germline V gene.